The source of this TCR beta chain is a study of read filtering for tumor transcriptome and immune sequencing. About the research overall: The cohort had 17 men and 14 to 15 women aged about 47 to 80, mean about 67 years. Whole-study findings and limits: The CD138-negative fraction was mixed bone marrow immune cells, not pure T cells.

There are many counts of this clonotype. Its matching antigen is unknown. From around 440 ng of RNA, a library with molecular barcoded alpha/delta and beta/gamma adaptors was made. TCRdb reprocessed the reads via MiXCR and lists one record per CDR3 protein. The sample lists around 130,000 distinct CDR3 sequences, around 13% occurring once. The CDR3 has 18 amino acids. J gave up 5 bases and V 5 bases, and 17 bases lay outside the gene matches. Germline CDR1 is SEHNR and CDR2 is FQNEAQ (reference sequence). The V and J genes are TRBV7-9 and TRBJ2-1; 8 bases agree with TRBD2. The TCR comes from a donor aged 40 or older with multiple myeloma. The sample taken for sequencing was a population of CD138-negative cells sorted from bone marrow. The CDR3: CASSVGPSLAGKHNEQFF. CDR3 nucleotides: TGTGCCAGCAGCGTAGGCCCCTCTCTAGCGGGTAAACACAATGAGCAGTTCTTC.